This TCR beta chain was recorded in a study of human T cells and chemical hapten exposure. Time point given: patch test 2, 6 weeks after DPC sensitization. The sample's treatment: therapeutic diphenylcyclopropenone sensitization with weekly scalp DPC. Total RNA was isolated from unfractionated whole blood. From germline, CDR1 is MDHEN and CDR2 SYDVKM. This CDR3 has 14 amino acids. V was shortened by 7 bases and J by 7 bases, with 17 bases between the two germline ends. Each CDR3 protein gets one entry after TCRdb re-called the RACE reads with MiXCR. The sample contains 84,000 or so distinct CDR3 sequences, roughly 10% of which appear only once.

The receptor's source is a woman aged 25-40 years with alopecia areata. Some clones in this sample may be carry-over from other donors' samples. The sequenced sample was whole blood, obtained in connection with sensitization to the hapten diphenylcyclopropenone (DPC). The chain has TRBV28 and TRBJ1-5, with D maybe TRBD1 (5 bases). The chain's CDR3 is CASTMGVSWQPQHF. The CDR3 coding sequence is TGTGCCAGCACTATGGGGGTTTCTTGGCAGCCCCAGCATTTT.